The source of this T cell receptor beta chain is a study of beta chain features in type 1 diabetes. The study's findings and limits: Unsettled here was the matter of whether HLA type influences TCRB rearrangement. Type 1 diabetes patients had VDJ junctions that carried fewer insertions and more deletions. cDNA-based reads could over-represent cells with high TCR expression.

On this clone itself: Its antigen is currently unknown.

The J segment lost 5 bases and the V segment lost 5 bases, leaving 1 base of the junction unmatched. The CDR3 extends over 12 amino acids. Germline values: CDR1 MNHEY, CDR2 SVGAGI. The investigators reverse transcribed all of the isolated RNA, so they sequenced expressed TCRB transcripts. The data were produced by immunoSEQ multiplex PCR, yet TCRdb's version contains in-frame clones alone and is incomplete. The table lists fewer than 900,000 clones, about a sixth of them singletons, with 0.023% in the top ten. This sequence originates from a woman between 18 and 29 years old in good health. Sequencing input: naive CD4+ T cells from blood. The chain has TRBV6-5 and TRBJ2-5; 8 bases are shared with TRBD1. As DNA, the CDR3 is TGTGCCAGCAGTCGACAGGGGGAGACCCAGTACTTC. As protein: CASSRQGETQYF.